This T cell receptor beta chain originates from a study of T cells in women clearing cervical HPV infection. Sequenced by immunoSEQ multiplex PCR; TCRdb stores in-frame clones only, minus some. The table gives 15,000 or so clones; the top ten clones make up 7.2% of it. Points on this clone: From the germline J gene comes the end of the CDR3, since the read stops 3 residues before it.

This CDR3 is 15 amino acids long. Looked up from germline, CDR1 is KGHSH and CDR2 is LQKENI. The ends lost 3 bases at V and 6 bases at J; junction bases unmatched: 5. The sequenced sample was blood buffy coat. This chain joins TRBV18 and TRBJ1-2, with 12 bases fitting TRBD1. The clonotype was recovered from a woman between 18 and 69 years old with a cervical HPV16 infection that either progressed to CIN3+ or cleared (not recorded which). The CDR3: CASSPQGQGAHGYTF. CDR3 DNA, as far as it was read: TGTGCCAGCTCACCCCAGGGACAGGGGGCGCATGGC. The variable domain in full, with the rest retrieved from reference TRBV18 and TRBJ1-2, is NAGVMQNPRHLVRRRGQEARLRCSPMKGHSHVYWYRQLPEEGLKFMVYLQKENIIDESGMPKERFSAEFPKEGPSILRIQQVVRGDSAAYFCASSPQGQGAHGYTFGSGTRLTVV.